This T cell receptor beta chain was found in a study of OX40 agonist ivuxolimab in advanced cancers. Study-level background: People who had prior anti-PD-1, anti-PD-L1 or anti-CTLA-4 therapy could take part, and around 43% had some. Three patients showed partial responses: one hepatocellular carcinoma and two cutaneous melanoma cases. Notes on the study in general: Researchers did not establish what antigens the expanded peripheral T cells target.

Concerning this clone itself: The antigen remains undetermined.

Germline lookup yields CDR1 LGHNT and CDR2 FRNRAP. Deletions cut 0 bases from V and 6 bases from J, with 8 bases between. The CDR3 runs 13 residues. The repertoire was sequenced with immunoSEQ multiplex PCR; TCRdb's copy has only in-frame clones and lacks some. The sample includes approximately 56,000 clones, approximately 90% of them seen just once. This receptor was taken from an adult with an advanced solid tumor such as melanoma, head and neck, liver or kidney cancer. Here the sequenced sample was CD4+ or CD8+ T cells sorted from blood, taken in a trial of the OX40 agonist ivuxolimab. V gene TRBV12-5 combines with J gene TRBJ1-1; D is unclear. The CDR3 loop reads CASGLVVDPEAFF. The DNA of the CDR3 is TGTGCTAGTGGTTTGGTAGTAGATCCTGAAGCTTTCTTT.